This T cell receptor (beta chain) emerged from a study of lymphopenia after photon versus proton radiotherapy. This table comes from immunoSEQ multiplex PCR, and its TCRdb copy is limited to in-frame clones, with some not included. Of 55,000 to 70,000 clones in the sample, about nine tenths were seen once. General observations from the study: Relative stability marked proton patients; photon patients lost diversity and naive cells.

There are 17 residues in the CDR3. The V and J ends lost 6 bases and 5 bases, in that order; junction bases with no gene match: 11. Germline CDR1 and CDR2: MRHNA and SNTAGT. Worth noting for this clone: Antigen specificity is unknown.

The sequencing here drew on peripheral blood, taken from a patient treated with photon-based radiotherapy. This clonotype was obtained from a woman aged 70-85 years with pancreatic cancer. The chain uses TRBV6-4 and TRBJ1-6; 9 nucleotides line up with TRBD1. The CDR3 DNA follows: TGTGCCAGCAGAGATTACCCGGGACAGGGAAATAATTCACCCCTCCACTTT. It specifies CASRDYPGQGNNSPLHF.